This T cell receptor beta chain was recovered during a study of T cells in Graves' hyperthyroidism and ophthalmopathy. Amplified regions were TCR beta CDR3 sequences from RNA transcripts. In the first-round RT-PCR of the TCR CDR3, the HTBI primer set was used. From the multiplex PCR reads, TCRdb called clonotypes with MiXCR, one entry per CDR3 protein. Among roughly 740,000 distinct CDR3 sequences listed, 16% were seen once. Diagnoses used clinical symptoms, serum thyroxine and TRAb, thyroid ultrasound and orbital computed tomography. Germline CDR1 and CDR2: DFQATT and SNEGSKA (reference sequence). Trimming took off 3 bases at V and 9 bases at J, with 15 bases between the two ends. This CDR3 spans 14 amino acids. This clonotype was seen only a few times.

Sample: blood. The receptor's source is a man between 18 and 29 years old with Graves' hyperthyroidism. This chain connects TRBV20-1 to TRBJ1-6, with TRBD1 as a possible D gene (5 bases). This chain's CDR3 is CSARGGSSGSPLHF. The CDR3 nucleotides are TGCAGTGCTAGGGGGGGGAGTAGTGGTTCACCCCTCCACTTT.